The T cell receptor (beta chain) described here comes from a study of Ad26.COV2.S vaccination and SARS-CoV-2 variants. Study findings and constraints: Spike-specific CD8+ and CD4+ T cell responses reportedly showed substantial breadth after vaccination.

Treatment noted: roughly 19 received Ad26.COV2.S at low or high dose, single or two shots; roughly 5 received placebo; per-sample allocation not given. Material that was analyzed had been drawn on day 63 after the first vaccine or placebo injection. The junction had 8 bases not matched to a gene; V was cut back by 7 bases and J by 0 bases. The CDR3 totals 15 residues. Per the germline V gene, CDR1 is LGHNA and CDR2 is YSLEER. Libraries were prepared by immunoSEQ multiplex PCR; TCRdb keeps only in-frame clonotypes and omits some of them. Here the sample spans 500,000 or so clones, roughly 89% being singletons. As to this clone: What it recognizes is unknown.

This clonotype was obtained from a person aged 18-60 years who received the Ad26.COV2.S COVID-19 vaccine or a placebo. Sample: peripheral blood, taken in a trial of Ad26.COV2.S vaccine versus placebo. This chain joins TRBV4-3 and TRBJ1-2; 7 bases line up with TRBD1. The CDR3 region has the DNA TGCGCCAGCAACCCAGGGGGTGGTTCTAACTATGGCTACACCTTC. It encodes CASNPGGGSNYGYTF.